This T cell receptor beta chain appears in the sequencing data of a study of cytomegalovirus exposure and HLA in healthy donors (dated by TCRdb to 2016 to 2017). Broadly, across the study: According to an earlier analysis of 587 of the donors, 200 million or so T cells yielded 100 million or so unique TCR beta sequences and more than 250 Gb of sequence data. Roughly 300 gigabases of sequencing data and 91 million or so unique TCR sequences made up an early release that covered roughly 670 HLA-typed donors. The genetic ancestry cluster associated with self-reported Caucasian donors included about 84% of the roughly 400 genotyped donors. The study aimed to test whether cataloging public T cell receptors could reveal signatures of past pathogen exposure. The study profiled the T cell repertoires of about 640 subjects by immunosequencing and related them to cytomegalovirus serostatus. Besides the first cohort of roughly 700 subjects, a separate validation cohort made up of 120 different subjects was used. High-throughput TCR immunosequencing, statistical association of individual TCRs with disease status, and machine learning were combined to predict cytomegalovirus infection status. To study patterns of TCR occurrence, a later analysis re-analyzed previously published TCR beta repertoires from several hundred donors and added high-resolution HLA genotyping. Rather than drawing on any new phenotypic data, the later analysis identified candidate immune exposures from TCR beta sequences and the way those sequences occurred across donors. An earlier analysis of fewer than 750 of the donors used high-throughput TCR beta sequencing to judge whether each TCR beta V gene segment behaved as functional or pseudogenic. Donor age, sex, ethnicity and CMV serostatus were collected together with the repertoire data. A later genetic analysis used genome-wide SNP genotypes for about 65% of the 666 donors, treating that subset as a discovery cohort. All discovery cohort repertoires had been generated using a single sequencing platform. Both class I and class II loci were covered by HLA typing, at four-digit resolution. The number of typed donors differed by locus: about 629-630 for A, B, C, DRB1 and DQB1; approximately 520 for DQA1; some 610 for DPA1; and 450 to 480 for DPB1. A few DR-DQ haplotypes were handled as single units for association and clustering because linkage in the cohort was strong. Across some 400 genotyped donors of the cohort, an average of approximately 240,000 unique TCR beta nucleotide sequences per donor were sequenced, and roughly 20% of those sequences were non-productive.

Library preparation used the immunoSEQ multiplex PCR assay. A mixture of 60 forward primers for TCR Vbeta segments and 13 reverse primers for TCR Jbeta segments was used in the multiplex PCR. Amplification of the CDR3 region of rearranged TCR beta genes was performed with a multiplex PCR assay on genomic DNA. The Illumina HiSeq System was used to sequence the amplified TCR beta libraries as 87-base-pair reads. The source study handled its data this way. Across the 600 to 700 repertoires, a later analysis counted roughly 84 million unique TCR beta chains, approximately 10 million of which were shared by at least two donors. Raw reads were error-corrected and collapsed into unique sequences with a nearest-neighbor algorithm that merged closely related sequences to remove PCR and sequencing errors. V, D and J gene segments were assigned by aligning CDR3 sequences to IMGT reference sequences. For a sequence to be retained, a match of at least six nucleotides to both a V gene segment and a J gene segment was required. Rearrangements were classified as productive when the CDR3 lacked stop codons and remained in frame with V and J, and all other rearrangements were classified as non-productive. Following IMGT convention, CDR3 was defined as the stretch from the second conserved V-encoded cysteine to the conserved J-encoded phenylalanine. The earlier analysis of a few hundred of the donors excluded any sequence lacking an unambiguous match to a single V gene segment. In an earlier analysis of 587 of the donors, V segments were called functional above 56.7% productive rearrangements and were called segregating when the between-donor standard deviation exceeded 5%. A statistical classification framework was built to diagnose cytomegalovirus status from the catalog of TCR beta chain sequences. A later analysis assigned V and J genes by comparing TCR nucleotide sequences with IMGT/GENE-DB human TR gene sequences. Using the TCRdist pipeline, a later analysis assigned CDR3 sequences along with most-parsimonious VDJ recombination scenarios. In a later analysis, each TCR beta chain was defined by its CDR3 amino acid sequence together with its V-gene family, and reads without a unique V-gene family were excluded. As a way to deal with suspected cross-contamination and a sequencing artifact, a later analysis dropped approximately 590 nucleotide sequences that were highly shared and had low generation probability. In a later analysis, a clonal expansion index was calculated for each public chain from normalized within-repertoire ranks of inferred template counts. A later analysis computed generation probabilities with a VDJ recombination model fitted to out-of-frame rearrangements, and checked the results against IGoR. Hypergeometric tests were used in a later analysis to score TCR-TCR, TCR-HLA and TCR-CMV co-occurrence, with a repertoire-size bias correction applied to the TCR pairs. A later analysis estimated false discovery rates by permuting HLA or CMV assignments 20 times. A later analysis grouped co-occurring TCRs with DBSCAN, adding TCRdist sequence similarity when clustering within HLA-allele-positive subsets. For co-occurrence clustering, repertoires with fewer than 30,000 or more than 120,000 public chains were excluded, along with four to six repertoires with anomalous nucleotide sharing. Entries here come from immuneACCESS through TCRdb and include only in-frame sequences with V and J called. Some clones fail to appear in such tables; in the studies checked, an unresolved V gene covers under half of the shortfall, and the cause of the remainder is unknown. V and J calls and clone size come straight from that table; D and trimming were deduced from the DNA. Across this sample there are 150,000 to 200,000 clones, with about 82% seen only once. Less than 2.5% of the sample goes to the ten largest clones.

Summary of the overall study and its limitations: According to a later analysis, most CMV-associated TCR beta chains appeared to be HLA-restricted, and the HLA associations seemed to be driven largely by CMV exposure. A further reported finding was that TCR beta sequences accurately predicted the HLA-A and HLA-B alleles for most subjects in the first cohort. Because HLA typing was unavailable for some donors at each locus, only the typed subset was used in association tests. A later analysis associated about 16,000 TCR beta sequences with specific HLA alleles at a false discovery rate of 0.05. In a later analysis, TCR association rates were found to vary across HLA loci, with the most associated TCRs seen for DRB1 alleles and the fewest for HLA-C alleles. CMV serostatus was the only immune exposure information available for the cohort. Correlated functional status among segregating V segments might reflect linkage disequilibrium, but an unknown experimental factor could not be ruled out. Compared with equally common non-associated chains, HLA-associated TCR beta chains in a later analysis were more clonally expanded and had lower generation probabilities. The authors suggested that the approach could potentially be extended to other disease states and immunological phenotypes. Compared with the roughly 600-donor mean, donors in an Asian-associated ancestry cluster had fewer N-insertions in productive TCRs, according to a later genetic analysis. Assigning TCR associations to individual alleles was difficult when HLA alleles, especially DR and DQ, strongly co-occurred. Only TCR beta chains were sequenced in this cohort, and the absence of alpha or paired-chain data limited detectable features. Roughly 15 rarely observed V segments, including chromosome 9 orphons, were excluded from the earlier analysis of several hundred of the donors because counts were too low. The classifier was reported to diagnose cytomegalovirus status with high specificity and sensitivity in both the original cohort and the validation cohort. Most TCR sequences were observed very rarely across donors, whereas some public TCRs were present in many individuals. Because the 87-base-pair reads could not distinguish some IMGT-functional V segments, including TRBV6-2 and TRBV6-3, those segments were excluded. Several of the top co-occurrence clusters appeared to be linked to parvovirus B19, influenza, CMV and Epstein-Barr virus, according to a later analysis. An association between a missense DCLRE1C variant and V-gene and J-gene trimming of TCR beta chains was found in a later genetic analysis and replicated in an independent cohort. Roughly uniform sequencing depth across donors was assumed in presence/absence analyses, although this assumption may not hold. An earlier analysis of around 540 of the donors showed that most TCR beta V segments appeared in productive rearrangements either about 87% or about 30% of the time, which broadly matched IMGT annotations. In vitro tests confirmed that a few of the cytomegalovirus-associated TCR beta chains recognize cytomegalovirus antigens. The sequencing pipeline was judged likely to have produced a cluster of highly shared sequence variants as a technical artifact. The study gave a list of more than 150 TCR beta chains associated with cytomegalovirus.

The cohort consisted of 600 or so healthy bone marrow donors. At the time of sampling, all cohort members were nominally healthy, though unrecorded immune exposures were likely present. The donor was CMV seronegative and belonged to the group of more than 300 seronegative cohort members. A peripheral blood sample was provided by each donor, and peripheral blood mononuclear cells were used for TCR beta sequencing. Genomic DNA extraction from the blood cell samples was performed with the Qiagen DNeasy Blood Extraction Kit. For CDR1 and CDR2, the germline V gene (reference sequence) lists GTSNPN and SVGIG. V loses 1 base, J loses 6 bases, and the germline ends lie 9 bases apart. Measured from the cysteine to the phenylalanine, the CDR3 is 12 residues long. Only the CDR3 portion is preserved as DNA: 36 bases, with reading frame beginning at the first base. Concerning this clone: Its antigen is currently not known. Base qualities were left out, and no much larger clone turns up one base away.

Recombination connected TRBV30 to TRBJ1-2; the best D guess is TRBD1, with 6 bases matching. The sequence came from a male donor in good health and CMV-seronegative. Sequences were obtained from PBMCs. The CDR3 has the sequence CAWSGTGNGYTF. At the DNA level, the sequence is TGTGCCTGGAGTGGTACAGGGAATGGCTACACCTTC.